This TCR beta chain is from a study of control samples from healthy donors and cancer patients. V lost 6 bases and J 0 bases, leaving 11 bases between the germline ends. The V gene's germline CDR1 is MNHEY and CDR2 SVGAGI. The CDR3 runs 14 residues. Some clones are missing from TCRdb's copy, which holds only in-frame ones; the method was immunoSEQ multiplex PCR. This table has some 120,000 clones, approximately 94% appearing once. The sequencing sample was made of PBMCs. The V and J genes are TRBV6-5 and TRBJ1-2; D is possibly TRBD1 (6 bases). The sequence derives from a man aged 45-60 years with head and neck cancer. In nucleotides, the CDR3 is TGTGCCAGCAGGAAACAGGGAGCTAACTATGGCTACACCTTC. As protein: CASRKQGANYGYTF.